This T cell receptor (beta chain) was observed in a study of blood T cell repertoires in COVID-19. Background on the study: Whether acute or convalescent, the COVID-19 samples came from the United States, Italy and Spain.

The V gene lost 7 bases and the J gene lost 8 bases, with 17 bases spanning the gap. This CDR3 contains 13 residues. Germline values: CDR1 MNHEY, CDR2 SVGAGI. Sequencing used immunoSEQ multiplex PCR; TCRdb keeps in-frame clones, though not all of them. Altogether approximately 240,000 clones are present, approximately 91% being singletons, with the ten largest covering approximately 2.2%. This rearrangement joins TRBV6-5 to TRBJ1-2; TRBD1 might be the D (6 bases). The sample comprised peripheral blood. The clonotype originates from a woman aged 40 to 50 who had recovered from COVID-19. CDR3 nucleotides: TGTGCCAGCAAACCCGGACAGTCTATGGGCTACACCTTC. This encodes CASKPGQSMGYTF.